This T cell receptor beta chain was captured in a study of cytomegalovirus exposure and HLA in healthy donors. For this clone: Antigen specificity is unknown.

Overall study results and limits: Usually a TCR sequence was rare, but some public TCRs were found in many donors.

The primer mix had 60 Vbeta and 13 Jbeta primers. Data came from immunoSEQ multiplex PCR; TCRdb stores just in-frame clones and leaves some out. Of some 190,000 clones listed, 75% to 85% were seen once; the top ten hold under 3%. The TCR originated in a woman aged 25 to 45 in good health and CMV-seropositive. Sequencing was performed on PBMCs.

DNA for the CDR3: TGTGCCACTATGGTCGAGTTCCTCTCTGGGGCCAACGTCCTGACTTTC. Amino acid sequence: CATMVEFLSGANVLTF. The J gene is TRBJ2-6, the V gene TRBV21-1; the D call of TRBD2 is as the table states it, not checked on the DNA. TRBV21-1 is flagged as a pseudogene. The CDR3 contains 16 residues.